The source of this T cell receptor beta chain is a study of blood T cell repertoires in COVID-19. Study as a whole: Acute and convalescent COVID-19 specimens originated in the United States, Italy and Spain.

Clones were read by immunoSEQ multiplex PCR, and TCRdb kept only the in-frame ones, dropping some. The sample lists just over 650,000 clones; approximately 90% were seen once. Per germline, CDR1 WNHNN and CDR2 SYGVQD (reference sequence). The CDR3 contains 20 residues. The V segment lost 3 bases and the J segment 1 base; nucleotides outside the gene matches: 15. This clonotype was sampled from a woman younger than 30 with acute or convalescent COVID-19. V usage is TRBV10-1 and J usage is TRBJ2-3; TRBD2 aligns across 11 bases. The specimen sequenced was peripheral blood. CDR3 sequence (DNA): TGCGCCAGCAGTGAAGAGCTAGCGGGGGGCCGAACTCTAGGCACAGATACGCAGTATTTT. Translated, it gives CASSEELAGGRTLGTDTQYF.